This record covers a single TCR beta chain. What it binds is unknown. After extraction with the RNeasy kit, roughly 0.45 to 1 ug of the RNA was reverse transcribed using random hexamers. TCR beta CDR3 was amplified by immunoSEQ multiplex PCR. This amplification extended across 54 Vbeta and 13 Jbeta segments. TCRdb itself ran the immunoSEQ multiplex PCR reads through MiXCR, one entry per CDR3 protein. The sample yields 170,000 or so distinct CDR3 sequences, more than 95% seen once. The data stem from a study of CD8 T cells in Susac syndrome. Study overall: Patients with Susac syndrome were, at the time of blood collection, therapy-naive, maintained on corticosteroids, or maintained on intravenous immunoglobulin alone.

General study results and limits: There was no clonal expansion in the CD4+ T cell repertoires of Susac syndrome.

The receptor was isolated from a human donor with Susac syndrome. Sequenced sample: CD4+ T cells from PBMCs.

The CDR3 nucleotides read TGTGCCAGCAGTTCCCGGGACGGGGACTCTGGGGCCAACGTCCTGACTTTC. Protein: CASSSRDGDSGANVLTF. The chain employs TRBV28 and TRBJ2-6, with D tentatively TRBD1 or TRBD2 (5 bases each). The V gene lost 4 bases and the J gene lost 0 bases, with 13 bases spanning the gap. The V gene's germline CDR1 is MDHEN and CDR2 SYDVKM. The CDR3 has 17 residues. The whole variable domain, filled in from reference TRBV28 and TRBJ2-6, reads DVKVTQSSRYLVKRTGEKVFLECVQDMDHENMFWYRQDPGLGLRLIYFSYDVKMKEKGDIPEGYSVSREKKERFSLILESASTNQTSMYLCASSSRDGDSGANVLTFGAGSRLTVL.